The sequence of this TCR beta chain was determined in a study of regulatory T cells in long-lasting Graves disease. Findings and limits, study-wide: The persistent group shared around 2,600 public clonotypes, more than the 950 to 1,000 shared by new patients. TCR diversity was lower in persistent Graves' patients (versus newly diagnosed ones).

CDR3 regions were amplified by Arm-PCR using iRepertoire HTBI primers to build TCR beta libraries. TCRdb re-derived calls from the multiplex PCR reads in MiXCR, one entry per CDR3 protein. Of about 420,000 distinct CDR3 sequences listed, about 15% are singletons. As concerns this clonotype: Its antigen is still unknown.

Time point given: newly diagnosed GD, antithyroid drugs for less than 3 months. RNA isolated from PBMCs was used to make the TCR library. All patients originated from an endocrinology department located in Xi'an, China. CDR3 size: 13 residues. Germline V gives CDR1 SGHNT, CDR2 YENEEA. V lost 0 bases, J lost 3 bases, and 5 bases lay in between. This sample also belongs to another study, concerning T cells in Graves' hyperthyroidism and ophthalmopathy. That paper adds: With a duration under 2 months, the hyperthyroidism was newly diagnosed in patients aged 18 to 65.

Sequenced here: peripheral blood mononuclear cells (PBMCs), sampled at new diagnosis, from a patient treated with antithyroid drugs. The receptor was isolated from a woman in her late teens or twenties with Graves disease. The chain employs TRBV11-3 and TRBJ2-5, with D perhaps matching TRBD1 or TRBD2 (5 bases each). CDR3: CASSLEGEETQYF. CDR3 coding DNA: TGTGCCAGCAGCTTAGAGGGGGAAGAGACCCAGTACTTC.